These 8 T cell receptor beta chains were all obtained from the same sample, sequenced in a study of vaccination effects on CD4 cells after COVID-19. Their antigens remain unidentified. TCRdb's table, derived via immunoSEQ multiplex PCR, lists solely in-frame clones and lacks some. The sample yields about 31,000 clones, roughly four fifths seen once. Expansion of antigen-specific CD4+ T cells with viral peptide pools was carried out by the ViraFEST assay before sequencing. The culture ran for about 11 days, and then CD4+ T cells were isolated. Participants were given two doses of BNT162b2 or mRNA-1273 vaccine. Material: CD4+ T cells from PBMCs cultured with HCoV-229E spike peptides, obtained after COVID-19 vaccination. These receptors were obtained from a human donor who received a COVID-19 vaccine.

This clone was detected once. This chain uses TRBV5-4 with TRBJ2-1; 8 positions agree with TRBD2. Germline lookup yields CDR1 SGHNT and CDR2 YYREEE (reference sequence). There are 15 residues in the CDR3. V was pared by 4 bases and J by 6 bases, with 9 bases of the junction left unmatched. CDR3 loop: CASSIDGRAGNEQFF. Written as DNA, the CDR3 is TGTGCCAGCAGCATCGACGGGAGGGCCGGCAATGAGCAGTTCTTC.

This clone was counted only a few times. This chain connects TRBV30 to TRBJ2-7, with no clear D. This CDR3 is 11 amino acids long. Germline CDR1 GTSNPN, CDR2 SVGIG (reference sequence). The germline V and J ends were trimmed by 1 base and 12 bases, with 13 bases remaining between them. The CDR3 here is CAWSGWGSWYF. The CDR3 DNA sequence: TGTGCCTGGAGTGGCTGGGGTTCCTGGTACTTC.

This clone was found once. V gene TRBV2 combines with J gene TRBJ1-1; D uncertain. Germline lookup yields CDR1 SNHLY and CDR2 FYNNEI. This CDR3 comprises 11 residues. Trimming pared 3 bases from V and 1 base from J, leaving 0 bases between. The CDR3 reads CASSENTEAFF. The CDR3 nucleotides are TGTGCCAGCAGTGAGAACACTGAAGCTTTCTTT.

This clone appeared a single time. The chain links TRBV27 to TRBJ1-5, with D unclear. V was cut by 3 bases and J by 0 bases, with 6 bases left in between. This CDR3 spans 14 amino acids. Germline CDR1 is MNHEY and CDR2 is SMNVEV (reference sequence). Here the CDR3 DNA reads TGTGCCAGCAGTTTTTCCGATAGCAATCAGCCCCAGCATTTT. It encodes CASSFSDSNQPQHF.

This clone was seen just once. The chain links TRBV5-6 to TRBJ2-7; perhaps TRBD1 as D (6 bases). The length of the CDR3 is 16 residues. Deletions cut 0 bases from V and 0 bases from J, with 13 bases between. CDR1 SGHDT and CDR2 YYEEEE come from the germline V gene. CDR3 sequence: CASSLVGHLLSYEQYF. Here the CDR3 DNA reads TGTGCCAGCAGCTTGGTGGGACACCTACTCTCCTACGAGCAGTACTTC. The whole variable domain, filled in from reference TRBV5-6 and TRBJ2-7, reads DAGVTQSPTHLIKTRGQQVTLRCSPKSGHDTVSWYQQALGQGPQFIFQYYEEEERQRGNFPDRFSGHQFPNYSSELNVNALLLGDSALYLCASSLVGHLLSYEQYFGPGTRLTVT.

CDR3 region: CASSARGSTEAFF. DNA of the CDR3: TGTGCCAGCAGTGCTAGGGGGAGCACTGAAGCTTTCTTT. V usage is TRBV12-3 or TRBV12-4 and J usage is TRBJ1-1; a possible D gene is TRBD1 (6 bases). V was pared by 5 bases and J by 4 bases, with 11 bases between. The length of the CDR3 is 13 residues.

The genes are TRBV6-5 and TRBJ2-1, with D perhaps assigned TRBD1 or TRBD2 (5 bases each). The germline V gene encodes CDR1 MNHEY and CDR2 SVGAGI. V lost 1 base and J 7 bases, leaving 14 bases between the germline ends. The CDR3 totals 15 residues. CDR3 residues: CASSYFPGRGNEQFF. CDR3 nucleotide sequence: TGTGCCAGCAGTTACTTTCCGGGGCGCGGGAATGAGCAGTTCTTC.

V is TRBV5-1 and J is TRBJ2-2; D is unresolved. The CDR3 consists of 13 residues. CDR1 is SGHRS, CDR2 YFSETQ, per germline. Trimming cost V 4 bases and J 6 bases, with 10 bases left between them. The CDR3 DNA reads as TGCGCCAGCAGCCCCGGGTGGGCCGGGGAGCTGTTTTTT. Amino acids: CASSPGWAGELFF. Drawing the rest from reference TRBV5-1 and TRBJ2-2, the complete variable domain is KAGVTQTPRYLIKTRGQQVTLSCSPISGHRSVSWYQQTPGQGLQFLFEYFSETQRNKGNFPGRFSGRQFSNSRSEMNVSTLELGDSALYLCASSPGWAGELFFGEGSRLTVL.